Listed here are 29 T cell receptor beta chains from one sample, sequenced in a study of spatial heterogeneity in lung cancer. TCRdb reprocessed the 5' RACE reads with MiXCR, giving one entry per CDR3 protein. The sample lists 25,000 to 30,000 distinct CDR3 sequences, 5% to 6.5% seen once, with approximately 20% in the top ten. As to time point: blood at routine non-recurrence follow-up after resection. The authors sequenced whole RNA from tumor, nontumor lung or frozen PBMC without sorting. Here the sequenced sample was PBMCs, taken at follow-up. The receptors were gathered from a male donor with early-stage non-small cell lung cancer.

The table lists this clonotype with a few counts. DNA of the CDR3: TGTGCCAGCAGCCAAGGCAACACCGGGGAGCTGTTTTTT. Translation gives CASSQGNTGELFF. The chain links TRBV3-1 to TRBJ2-2; D not certain. Trimming left V 1 base short and J 2 bases short, with 2 bases between. Germline V gene sequence: CDR1 LGHDT, CDR2 YNNKEL (reference sequence). The CDR3 is 13 residues long.

This chain joins TRBV11-2 and TRBJ1-3, with 8 bases matching TRBD1. After removal of 6 bases from V and 0 bases from J, the junction contained 4 bases not matched to a gene. The CDR3 runs to 15 residues. Germline lookup yields CDR1 SGHAT and CDR2 FQNNGV. DNA for the CDR3: TGTGCCAGCAGAAACAGGGGGAACTCTGGAAACACCATATATTTT. It specifies CASRNRGNSGNTIYF.

V is TRBV5-4 and J is TRBJ2-2; D might be TRBD1 or TRBD2, each matching 6 bases. Germline-derived CDR1 and CDR2 are SGHNT and YYREEE (reference sequence). CDR3 size: 16 residues. V was clipped by 6 bases and J by 5 bases, with 20 bases between them. The CDR3 spells CASTPDGGYSTGELFF. CDR3 sequence (DNA): TGTGCCAGCACCCCGGACGGGGGCTACTCTACCGGGGAGCTGTTTTTT.

This clonotype was observed a handful of times. The chain combines TRBV7-9 with TRBJ1-1; 7 bases fit TRBD1. V lost 5 bases and J lost 2; bases outside the gene matches: 5. This CDR3 is built from 14 residues. Germline V gene sequence: CDR1 SEHNR, CDR2 FQNEAQ (reference sequence). The CDR3 nucleotides read TGTGCCAGCAGCGTCGGGACAGATAACACTGAAGCTTTCTTT. Translating gives CASSVGTDNTEAFF.

The table lists this clonotype with many counts. The gene calls are TRBV3-1 and TRBJ2-5; 7 nucleotides agree with TRBD1. Germline CDR1 is LGHDT and CDR2 is YNNKEL (reference sequence). The CDR3 length is 15 residues. The V and J ends lost 1 base and 3 bases, in that order; junction bases with no gene match: 5. The CDR3 loop is CASSQVGTEKETQYF. The CDR3 DNA is TGTGCCAGCAGCCAAGTAGGGACAGAAAAAGAGACCCAGTACTTC.

The chain couples TRBV6-2 or TRBV6-3 to TRBJ2-7; TRBD2 aligns across 8 bases. Germline V gives CDR1 MNHEY, CDR2 SVGEGT. This CDR3 comprises 15 residues. V dropped 4 bases and J dropped 1; count of bases not matched to a gene: 6. The CDR3 protein is CASSSRGRYSYEQYV. The CDR3 DNA follows: TGTGCCAGCAGTTCTCGCGGGAGGTATTCCTACGAGCAGTACGTC.

This clonotype was picked up many times. The chain employs TRBV10-3 and TRBJ2-5, with D possibly TRBD1 on 6 matching bases. CDR1 and CDR2 from the germline V gene are ENHRY and SYGVKD. The CDR3 totals 13 residues. V dropped 6 bases and J dropped 4 bases, with 12 bases sitting between them. The CDR3 here is CAISHRDGETQYF. The CDR3 DNA reads as TGTGCCATCAGCCACAGGGACGGAGAGACCCAGTACTTC.

Ten or more counts support this clonotype. This chain links TRBV20-1 with TRBJ2-3, with TRBD2 identical over 10 bases. Looked up from germline, CDR1 is DFQATT and CDR2 is SNEGSKA (reference sequence). The CDR3 spans 16 residues. The CDR3 reads CSRRGAAGGRTDTQYF. CDR3 in DNA: TGCAGCCGCAGAGGGGCAGCGGGGGGGCGCACAGATACGCAGTATTTT.

This clonotype was detected many times. The V gene is TRBV30, the J gene TRBJ2-2; weak D call: TRBD2 (5 bases). Trimming removed 0 bases at V and 6 bases at J, with 11 bases between. The CDR3 consists of 14 residues. Germline V gene data show CDR1 as GTSNPN and CDR2 as SVGIG (reference sequence). The CDR3 coding sequence is TGTGCCTGGAGTGTGAGGGTAAAGGCCGGGGAGCTGTTTTTT. It codes for CAWSVRVKAGELFF.

This clonotype has a handful of counts. The chain carries TRBV20-1 and TRBJ2-1; D is possibly TRBD1 or TRBD2 (5 bases each). V was trimmed by 3 bases and J by 5 bases, leaving 17 bases between them. This CDR3 region has 15 residues. CDR1 is DFQATT and CDR2 is SNEGSKA in the germline V gene (reference sequence). CDR3 DNA sequence: TGCAGTGCTAGCGAAAACACCGGGGCCAACAATGAGCAGTTCTTC. It encodes CSASENTGANNEQFF.

This clonotype was counted at least ten times. The V call is TRBV15, the J call TRBJ2-1, with 10 bases identical to TRBD2. This CDR3 spans 16 amino acids. J was trimmed by 5 bases and V by 0 bases; bases with no gene match: 4. Looked up from germline, CDR1 is LNHNV and CDR2 is YYDKDF (reference sequence). CDR3 protein: CATSRDLAGEDNEQFF. The DNA of the CDR3 is TGTGCCACCAGCAGAGATCTAGCGGGAGAAGACAATGAGCAGTTCTTC.

This clonotype was seen at least ten times. The chain links TRBV20-1 to TRBJ1-6; D is perhaps TRBD1 (6 bases). The CDR3 is 15 residues long. Germline V CDR1 and CDR2: DFQATT, SNEGSKA (reference sequence). V lost 0 bases and J lost 7, with 13 bases in between. CDR3 sequence: CSARDPQGPNSPLHF. In DNA, the CDR3 is TGCAGTGCTAGAGATCCACAGGGACCCAATTCACCCCTCCACTTT.

This clonotype was seen a few times. This chain joins TRBV4-3 and TRBJ1-3; D is perhaps TRBD1 (6 bases). V lost 5 bases and J lost 1, with 12 bases in between. Germline V lookup: CDR1 LGHNA, CDR2 YSLEER. This CDR3 region has 15 residues. The CDR3 here is CASSDPRGSGNTIYF. CDR3 DNA: TGCGCCAGCAGCGACCCCAGGGGTTCTGGAAACACCATATATTTT.

This sequence joins TRBV5-4 and TRBJ2-2, with TRBD2 as a possible D gene (6 bases). The CDR3 runs to 12 residues. Between the trimmed V and J ends, which lost 10 bases and 4 bases, there was a span of 11 bases. The germline V gene encodes CDR1 SGHNT and CDR2 YYREEE (reference sequence). CDR3 nucleotides: TGTGCCGGCGGAGGGGCCACCGGGGAGCTGTTTTTT. It is translated as CAGGGATGELFF.

This clonotype was seen ten or more times. CDR3 protein: CASSQESGVPYEQYF. The CDR3 region has the DNA TGCGCCAGCAGCCAAGAATCAGGGGTCCCCTACGAGCAGTACTTC. The V and J genes are TRBV4-3 and TRBJ2-7, with D possibly TRBD1 on 6 matching bases. The CDR3 spans 15 residues. Trimming removed 0 bases from V and 2 bases from J, with 11 bases in between. Germline CDR1 and CDR2: LGHNA and YSLEER.

This clonotype was counted at least ten times. This rearrangement joins TRBV2 to TRBJ2-7; D uncertain. The V and J ends lost 6 bases and 6 bases respectively, with 12 bases between them. Germline loops: CDR1 SNHLY, CDR2 FYNNEI. The CDR3 is made up of 12 amino acids. This chain's CDR3 is CASRRNLGEQYV. CDR3 in DNA: TGTGCCAGCAGGCGTAACTTGGGCGAGCAGTACGTC.

This clonotype showed up many times. This sequence joins TRBV24-1 and TRBJ1-3; D may be TRBD1 (6 bases). Trimming left V 9 bases short and J 1 base short, with 12 bases between. Germline CDR1 is KGHDR and CDR2 is SFDVKD. The CDR3 has 14 amino acids. The CDR3 loop is CATGQGWSGNTIYF. The DNA of the CDR3 is TGTGCCACCGGGCAGGGGTGGTCTGGAAACACCATATATTTT.

This clonotype showed up many times. The genes are TRBV27 and TRBJ1-1; D unresolved. V was pared by 2 bases and J by 1 base, with 5 bases between. The CDR3 loop spans 13 amino acids. The V gene's germline CDR1 is MNHEY and CDR2 SMNVEV (reference sequence). DNA of the CDR3: TGTGCCAGCAGTTTAGTTTGGAACACTGAAGCTTTCTTT. It yields the protein CASSLVWNTEAFF.

The chain employs TRBV20-1 and TRBJ1-2, with 8 bases fitting TRBD1. Losses at the gene ends were 6 bases for V and 6 bases for J; bases not matched to a gene: 6. Germline CDR1 DFQATT, CDR2 SNEGSKA (reference sequence). There are 12 residues in the CDR3. The CDR3 DNA is TGCAGTGCGCTACAGGGGGGGAATGGCTACACCTTC. This sequence encodes CSALQGGNGYTF.

This clonotype was counted only a few times. The chain links TRBV6-6 to TRBJ2-5, with D possibly being TRBD1 or TRBD2 (5 bases each). This CDR3 region has 15 residues. V was pared by 2 bases and J by 7 bases, with 17 bases between. CDR1 and CDR2 (germline): MNHNY, SVGAGI (reference sequence). Written as DNA, the CDR3 is TGTGCCAGCAGTTACCGGGGACGGGCGGAAGGGACCCAGTACTTC. This sequence encodes CASSYRGRAEGTQYF.

This clonotype was detected ten times or more. This chain joins TRBV12-3 or TRBV12-4 and TRBJ2-3, with D maybe TRBD2 (6 bases). The CDR3 totals 15 residues. Trimming cost V 0 bases and J 3 bases, with 10 bases left between them. CDR3 DNA: TGTGCCAGCAGTTTAGCGCGGGGCCTAACAGATACGCAGTATTTT. Its translation is CASSLARGLTDTQYF.

The chain carries TRBV9 and TRBJ2-1; 15 bases map to TRBD2. CDR3 length: 18 amino acids. Germline lookup yields CDR1 SGDLS and CDR2 YYNGEE. The V gene end was trimmed by 3 bases and the J gene end by 0 bases; junction bases not matched to a gene: 4. The CDR3 DNA reads as TGTGCCAGCAGCGCGGGGACTAGCGGGGGGAGCTCCTACAATGAGCAGTTCTTC. This sequence encodes CASSAGTSGGSSYNEQFF. Complete variable domain (other parts from reference TRBV9 and TRBJ2-1): DSGVTQTPKHLITATGQRVTLRCSPRSGDLSVYWYQQSLDQGLQFLIQYYNGEERAKGNILERFSAQQFPDLHSELNLSSLELGDSALYFCASSAGTSGGSSYNEQFFGPGTRLTVL.

This clonotype appeared many times. The genes are TRBV6-6 and TRBJ2-2, with 8 positions matching TRBD2. Germline CDR1 MNHNY, CDR2 SVGAGI (reference sequence). V was clipped by 2 bases and J by 0 bases; unmatched bases: 8. This CDR3 is 18 amino acids long. CDR3 bases: TGTGCCAGCAGTTACAGGGGAGTAGCGGGGACGAACACCGGGGAGCTGTTTTTT. Amino acid sequence: CASSYRGVAGTNTGELFF.

This clonotype was recorded a few times. This rearrangement joins TRBV7-2 to TRBJ1-1, with D perhaps TRBD1 (5 bases). The CDR3 extends over 15 amino acids. CDR1 SGHTA and CDR2 FQGNSA come from the germline V gene. Trimming left V 2 bases short and J 5 bases short, with 15 bases between. The CDR3 reads CASSLYSGSRTEAFF. CDR3 coding DNA: TGTGCCAGCAGCTTATATTCAGGGAGCAGGACTGAAGCTTTCTTT.

This clonotype showed up just a few times. The rearrangement links TRBV7-8 to TRBJ1-5, with a weak D call TRBD1 (5 bases). With 1 base removed from V and 5 bases from J, the gap between germline ends came to 12 bases. The CDR3 contains 15 residues. Germline lookup yields CDR1 SGHVS and CDR2 FQNEAQ. The CDR3 DNA follows: TGTGCCAGCAGCTTAGGAATAGGGGAATATCAGCCCCAGCATTTT. Translating it yields CASSLGIGEYQPQHF.

By share, this clonotype ranks as medium-sized. The CDR3 here is CAIGTGGPSYQQETQYF. CDR3 nucleotides: TGTGCCATCGGGACAGGGGGCCCCTCTTACCAACAAGAGACCCAGTACTTC. The chain is built from TRBV10-3 and TRBJ2-5; 12 nucleotides match TRBD1. V dropped 8 bases and J dropped 2; count of bases not matched to a gene: 12. Germline V gene lookup returns CDR1 ENHRY and CDR2 SYGVKD. The CDR3 contains 17 residues.

The sample holds many counts of this clonotype. This chain connects TRBV9 to TRBJ1-1; D uncertain. The CDR3 covers 11 residues. Germline V gene data show CDR1 as SGDLS and CDR2 as YYNGEE. The ends were cut back, 8 bases at V and 4 bases at J, with 9 bases in the middle. In nucleotides, the CDR3 is TGTGCCAGTAAGCGGGGCACTGAAGCTTTCTTT. As protein: CASKRGTEAFF.

The chain couples TRBV5-1 to TRBJ2-5, with TRBD1 matching 7 bases. The CDR3 covers 15 residues. The germline V gene has CDR1 SGHRS and CDR2 YFSETQ. Trimming took 2 bases from V and 5 from J; bases not matched to a gene: 9. The CDR3 loop is CASSLTPRGHETQYF. The CDR3 DNA reads TGCGCCAGCAGCTTAACTCCTAGGGGGCACGAGACCCAGTACTTC.

At least ten counts were recorded for this clonotype. V usage is TRBV4-3 and J usage is TRBJ2-6; D is undetermined. This CDR3 is built from 17 residues. Trimming stripped 0 bases from V and 0 bases from J, with 9 bases between. Germline loops: CDR1 LGHNA, CDR2 YSLEER. In DNA form, the CDR3 reads TGCGCCAGCAGCCAAGATTTGGAGCGCTCTGGGGCCAACGTCCTGACTTTC. Residues: CASSQDLERSGANVLTF.